The rows below give T cell receptor beta chains drawn from one sample of a study of cytomegalovirus exposure and HLA in healthy donors. Assay: immunoSEQ multiplex PCR; the TCRdb copy retains only in-frame clones and omits some. Of over 150,000 clones in the sample, around 83% were seen once. The source material was PBMCs. The receptors derive from a middle-aged man in good health and CMV-seronegative. Each CDR3 is given with its conserved first and last residue. Each record gives: clone size, J gene, V gene, D gene, CDR3 DNA, CDR3 protein. D genes are given only for firm matches. Clone size is not always given. Where it is, it says once, few, many or a class for expanded clones.

abundance: NA; j_gene: TRBJ2-1; v_gene: TRBV11-3; d_gene: TRBD2; CDR3nt: TGTGCCAGCAGCCCGACTAGCGGGGACAATGAGCAGTTCTTC; CDR3aa: CASSPTSGDNEQFF
abundance: once; j_gene: TRBJ2-7; v_gene: TRBV7-8; d_gene: TRBD1; CDR3nt: TGTGCCAGCAGCCCCAGGACAGGGCTAACCTACGAGCAGTACTTC; CDR3aa: CASSPRTGLTYEQYF
abundance: NA; j_gene: TRBJ1-1; v_gene: TRBV11-2; d_gene: TRBD1; CDR3nt: TGTGCCAGCAGCCCGGGACAGGGAACACTGGGAGCTTTCTTT; CDR3aa: CASSPGQGTLGAFF
abundance: few; j_gene: TRBJ1-3; v_gene: TRBV7-9; d_gene: NA; CDR3nt: TGTGCCAGCAGCTCTAGCGGTGCAGGGCTCTCTGGAAACACCATATATTTT; CDR3aa: CASSSSGAGLSGNTIYF
abundance: NA; j_gene: TRBJ2-7; v_gene: TRBV7-2; d_gene: TRBD1; CDR3nt: TGTGCCAGCAGCTTCTACAGGGGGCGAGGGGAGCAGTACTTC; CDR3aa: CASSFYRGRGEQYF
abundance: NA; j_gene: TRBJ2-7; v_gene: TRBV28; d_gene: NA; CDR3nt: TGTGCCAGCACCTTTTTCGGGAACTCCTACGAGCAGTACTTC; CDR3aa: CASTFFGNSYEQYF
abundance: once; j_gene: TRBJ1-2; v_gene: TRBV18; d_gene: NA; CDR3nt: TGTGCCAGCTCTTCAGGAGGGGCGCTCCATGTGTCAGGCTACACCTTC; CDR3aa: CASSSGGALHVSGYTF
abundance: NA; j_gene: TRBJ1-2; v_gene: TRBV5-6; d_gene: NA; CDR3nt: TGTGCCAGCAGCTTTCGCCGCGGGACGGATGGCTACACCTTC; CDR3aa: CASSFRRGTDGYTF
abundance: NA; j_gene: TRBJ2-5; v_gene: TRBV7-9; d_gene: TRBD2; CDR3nt: TGTGCCAGCAGCTTAGAGTTAGGACTAGCGGGAGTGGAGACCCAGTACTTC; CDR3aa: CASSLELGLAGVETQYF
abundance: NA; j_gene: TRBJ1-1; v_gene: TRBV19; d_gene: NA; CDR3nt: TGTGCCAGTAGTCCAGGCGGGGGGGGGCGCACTGAAGCTTTCTTT; CDR3aa: CASSPGGGGRTEAFF
abundance: NA; j_gene: TRBJ2-5; v_gene: TRBV9; d_gene: TRBD2; CDR3nt: TGTGCCAGCAGCGTTGGGCTAGCGGGGGCCCCAGAGACCCAGTACTTC; CDR3aa: CASSVGLAGAPETQYF
abundance: once; j_gene: TRBJ1-6; v_gene: TRBV9; d_gene: NA; CDR3nt: TGTGCCAGCAGCGTAGCCCCTGAGGCGAACCATAATTCACCCCTCCACTTT; CDR3aa: CASSVAPEANHNSPLHF
abundance: few; j_gene: TRBJ1-2; v_gene: TRBV6-1; d_gene: TRBD1; CDR3nt: TGTGCCAGTAAGACAGGGCAGGGCTATGGCTACACCTTC; CDR3aa: CASKTGQGYGYTF
abundance: NA; j_gene: TRBJ2-2; v_gene: TRBV2; d_gene: NA; CDR3nt: TGTGCCAGCAGTGTCGAGACCGGGGAGCTGTTTTTT; CDR3aa: CASSVETGELFF
abundance: NA; j_gene: TRBJ1-4; v_gene: TRBV19; d_gene: NA; CDR3nt: TGTGCCAGTAAATCCGGGAGGACAACTAATGAAAAACTGTTTTTT; CDR3aa: CASKSGRTTNEKLFF
abundance: few; j_gene: TRBJ1-1; v_gene: TRBV7-3; d_gene: NA; CDR3nt: TGTGCCAGCAGCTTAAAGGCAGCGGTGAACACTGAAGCTTTCTTT; CDR3aa: CASSLKAAVNTEAFF
abundance: NA; j_gene: TRBJ2-7; v_gene: TRBV28; d_gene: TRBD1; CDR3nt: TGTGCCAGCAGTCCCCCATGGACAGGGAACTACGAGCAGTACTTC; CDR3aa: CASSPPWTGNYEQYF
abundance: NA; j_gene: TRBJ2-5; v_gene: TRBV11-3; d_gene: TRBD2; CDR3nt: TGTGCCAGCAGCCCCGGGGGAGCGGGGGGGCCTAGGAAGACCCAGTACTTC; CDR3aa: CASSPGGAGGPRKTQYF
abundance: NA; j_gene: TRBJ2-7; v_gene: TRBV7-2; d_gene: TRBD1; CDR3nt: TGTGCCAGCAGCAACACTTTGGGGACAGGGACCTACGAGCAGTACTTC; CDR3aa: CASSNTLGTGTYEQYF
abundance: NA; j_gene: TRBJ2-5; v_gene: TRBV9; d_gene: TRBD1; CDR3nt: TGTGCCAGCAGCGCGGGGGACAGGTCGAGGGAGCAGTACTTC; CDR3aa: CASSAGDRSREQYF
abundance: NA; j_gene: TRBJ2-1; v_gene: TRBV7-9; d_gene: TRBD1; CDR3nt: TGTGCCAGCAGCACGCAGGGGGCGCAAACCGATGAGCAGTTCTTC; CDR3aa: CASSTQGAQTDEQFF
abundance: NA; j_gene: TRBJ1-2; v_gene: TRBV4-1; d_gene: NA; CDR3nt: TGCGCCAGCAGCCAAGTAGTACAGCTCTATGGCTACACCTTC; CDR3aa: CASSQVVQLYGYTF
abundance: few; j_gene: TRBJ2-1; v_gene: TRBV15; d_gene: TRBD1; CDR3nt: TGTGCCACCAGCGGACGACGGGACAGAGGATACAATGAGCAGTTCTTC; CDR3aa: CATSGRRDRGYNEQFF
abundance: NA; j_gene: TRBJ2-7; v_gene: TRBV5-1; d_gene: NA; CDR3nt: TGCGCCAGCAGCCTGAATCCGACAGCCTCCTCCTACGAGCAGTACTTC; CDR3aa: CASSLNPTASSYEQYF
abundance: few; j_gene: TRBJ2-1; v_gene: TRBV29-1; d_gene: TRBD1; CDR3nt: TGCAGCGCTGGGACAGGTGTAAGGTTAAATGAGCAGTTCTTC; CDR3aa: CSAGTGVRLNEQFF
abundance: NA; j_gene: TRBJ2-1; v_gene: TRBV7-2; d_gene: NA; CDR3nt: TGTGCCAGCAGCCAGCGTGCCCCATCCTCCAATGAGCAGTTCTTC; CDR3aa: CASSQRAPSSNEQFF
abundance: NA; j_gene: TRBJ1-2; v_gene: TRBV29-1; d_gene: TRBD1; CDR3nt: TGCAGCGTCCCCCGGACAGGGCGGGGTGGCTACACCTTC; CDR3aa: CSVPRTGRGGYTF